This entry features one T cell receptor (beta chain) sequence. Its antigen is still unknown. The data were obtained in a study of neoadjuvant nivolumab and ipilimumab in lung cancer. The CDR3 runs to 14 residues. V was trimmed by 3 bases and J by 11 bases, leaving 16 bases between them. Germline V gene lookup returns CDR1 LGHNA and CDR2 YNFKEQ. Some clones are missing from TCRdb's copy, which holds only in-frame ones; the method was immunoSEQ multiplex PCR. The table lists over 25,000 clones, about 75% of them singletons, with around a sixth in the top ten. Regarding the study as a whole: Compared with tumor-adjacent uninvolved lung, resected tumors showed greater richness and clonality.

The specimen was tumor tissue, collected after neoadjuvant nivolumab, alone or with ipilimumab, at or shortly before surgery. The receptor's source is an adult with non-small cell lung cancer. V is TRBV4-2 and J is TRBJ2-2; no clear D. The CDR3 DNA is TGTGCCAGCAGCCAGACGGGCACCGGTTACGAGCTGTTTTTT. Translation: CASSQTGTGYELFF.